Below are 8 T cell receptor beta chains sequenced from a single sample in a study of blood T cells in healthy people across ages. Alongside a J-beta primer mix, a sample-barcoded 5' primer served in a second PCR lasting about 7 to 11 cycles. TCRdb re-analysed the 5' RACE reads in MiXCR, keeping a single row per CDR3 protein. The data contain about 680,000 distinct CDR3 sequences, 49% of them singletons. The sequenced sample consisted of blood. The receptors were sampled from a woman aged 55-70 years in good health.

In its sample, this clonotype was seen a few times. The chain couples TRBV29-1 to TRBJ2-5, with D uncertain. The CDR3 has 12 amino acids. CDR1 is SQVTM, CDR2 ANQGSEA, per germline. V lost 3 bases and J 5 bases, leaving 10 bases between the germline ends. CDR3 sequence reads: CSVDVGLETQYF. CDR3 DNA: TGCAGCGTTGATGTCGGTTTGGAGACCCAGTACTTC.

This rearrangement joins TRBV3-1 to TRBJ2-3; 8 nucleotides agree with TRBD2. The germline CDR1 and CDR2 sequences are LGHDT and YNNKEL (reference sequence). The junction had 5 bases not matched to a gene; V was cut back by 2 bases and J by 4 bases. The CDR3 covers 15 residues. The CDR3 sequence: CASSQPGLGSDTQYF. The CDR3 DNA sequence: TGTGCCAGCAGCCAACCGGGACTAGGGTCAGATACGCAGTATTTT.

The chain combines TRBV12-3 or TRBV12-4 with TRBJ1-2, with a tentative D call TRBD1 (6 bases). The CDR3 has 13 amino acids. V was trimmed by 6 bases and J by 5 bases, leaving 13 bases between them. The CDR3 reads CASSRTGKYGYTF. CDR3 nucleotide sequence: TGTGCCAGCAGCCGTACAGGGAAGTATGGCTACACCTTC.

The chain carries TRBV2 and TRBJ1-2; unclear D gene. This CDR3 contains 12 residues. Deletions cut 5 bases from V and 6 bases from J, with 10 bases between. Germline loops: CDR1 SNHLY, CDR2 FYNNEI. The CDR3: CASSPDTNGYTF. CDR3 sequence (DNA): TGTGCCAGCAGTCCCGACACGAATGGCTACACCTTC. Variable domain in full (rest from reference TRBV2 and TRBJ1-2): EPEVTQTPSHQVTQMGQEVILRCVPISNHLYFYWYRQILGQKVEFLVSFYNNEISEKSEIFDDQFSVERPDGSNFTLKIRSTKLEDSAMYFCASSPDTNGYTFGSGTRLTVV.

As concerns this clonotype: Sequence at one end of the junction differs from germline and may be a read error. This chain uses TRBV29-1 with TRBJ2-4; D might be TRBD1 or TRBD2, each matching 5 bases. Gene TRBJ2-7 matches the end of the DNA better, so the J call may be wrong. Germline V gene data show CDR1 as SQVTM and CDR2 as ANQGSEA. The CDR3 spans 11 residues. DNA of the CDR3: TGCGGCGTCGGGGCCCCCTACGAGCAGTACTTC. It encodes CGVGAPYEQYF.

This chain uses TRBV3-1 with TRBJ1-2; no clear D. The V gene lost 4 bases and the J gene lost 5 bases, with 20 bases spanning the gap. Germline-derived CDR1 and CDR2 are LGHDT and YNNKEL (reference sequence). CDR3 size: 16 residues. CDR3 DNA sequence: TGTGCCAGCAGCCTAAGCTCTGCGGGGTCTGGGTATGGCTACACCTTC. This encodes CASSLSSAGSGYGYTF.

CDR3 protein: CSARGPIPGVYNEQFF. In DNA, the CDR3 is TGCAGTGCTAGAGGGCCCATCCCGGGAGTGTACAATGAGCAGTTCTTC. This chain uses TRBV20-1 with TRBJ2-1; possibly TRBD2 for D (6 bases). This CDR3 has 16 residues. The germline V gene encodes CDR1 DFQATT and CDR2 SNEGSKA (reference sequence). Trimming removed 1 base from V and 4 bases from J, with 17 bases in between.

This chain joins TRBV5-1 and TRBJ2-4; D unresolved. The CDR3 consists of 14 residues. Trimming took 2 bases from V and 0 from J, leaving 6 bases between them. The germline gives CDR1 SGHRS, CDR2 YFSETQ. The CDR3 spells CASSLSRAKNIQYF. The CDR3 DNA reads as TGCGCCAGCAGCTTAAGTAGAGCCAAAAACATTCAGTACTTC.